Sequencing of this T cell receptor beta chain was carried out in a study of blood T cells in healthy people across ages. Study-level background: With template switching, about one barcoded beta molecule was captured per two T cells.

The study's findings and limits: Donor CMV infection status was unknown, possibly confounding age-related changes in expanded clonotypes. Age showed a roughly linear inverse relationship with TCR beta diversity per million T cells. With unsorted PBMCs, a conclusive comparison of naive versus antigen-experienced cells was not possible.

This CDR3 is built from 15 residues. The germline gives CDR1 LGHNA, CDR2 YNFKEQ. V gave up 1 base and J gave up 5 bases, with 14 bases separating them. A second roughly 6 to 11 cycle PCR used barcoded and J-beta primers. TCRdb analysed the 5' RACE reads with MiXCR anew, one entry per CDR3 protein. Of roughly 1.4 million distinct CDR3 sequences in the sample, approximately 60% were seen once. Concerning this clonotype itself: Its specificity is not known.

Sequenced material: blood. The receptor was isolated from a man aged 18 to 30 in good health. The genes are TRBV4-2 and TRBJ2-5; D not certain. The CDR3 is CASSQGARSEETQYF. In nucleotides, the CDR3 is TGTGCCAGCAGCCAAGGGGCGAGAAGTGAGGAGACCCAGTACTTC.